The TCR beta chain described here comes from a study of T cell repertoires in cytomegalovirus infection. This clonotype was picked up a small number of times. Its specificity is not known. In germline, CDR1 is MNHEY, CDR2 SMNVEV (reference sequence). The CDR3 is 13 amino acids. Trimming shortened V by 5 bases and J by 6 bases, and 14 bases separated the two germline ends. TCRdb analysed the reads with MiXCR anew, one entry per CDR3 protein. The profile shows approximately 340,000 distinct CDR3 sequences, approximately 32% of them singletons. This TCR was sampled from a human donor in good health (CMV status not recorded). Some clones in this sample may be carry-over from other donors' samples. This chain connects TRBV27 to TRBJ2-7; TRBD2 is a possible D gene (5 bases). The material was cultured PBMCs, obtained from culture after CMV antigen stimulation. The CDR3 coding sequence is TGTGCCAGCAGTGGGAGTTTACGGGGCGAGCAGTACTTC. Protein product: CASSGSLRGEQYF.